A selection of T cell receptor beta chains follows, all from one sample in a study of neurological immune-mediated disorders. Each CDR3 protein is one row after TCRdb ran MiXCR on the 5' RACE reads. The repertoire includes around 100,000 distinct CDR3 sequences, 9.5% to 14% of them detected once, and 3.1% sits in the top ten. The material sequenced was PBMCs. These receptors came from a female donor with HTLV-1-associated myelopathy (HAM/TSP). The CDR3 runs from the conserved cysteine through the conserved F or W. The D gene is left open where the match is weak. Not all rows give a size; the values are once, few, many and, for expanded clones, a class.

D gene: .; J gene: TRBJ2-3; V gene: TRBV5-1; clone size: many; CDR3 DNA: TGCGCCAGCAGCCCGGTGGGGGGCAGGGCCACAGATACGCAGTATTTT; CDR3 protein: CASSPVGGRATDTQYF
D gene: .; J gene: TRBJ2-7; V gene: TRBV5-1; clone size: many; CDR3 DNA: TGCGCCAGCAGCTTGGCGGGACAACCGCCCCCCTACGAGCAGTACTTC; CDR3 protein: CASSLAGQPPPYEQYF
D gene: .; J gene: TRBJ1-1; V gene: TRBV20-1; clone size: many; CDR3 DNA: TGCAGTGCCCCTCGGGCGAACACTGAAGCTTTCTTT; CDR3 protein: CSAPRANTEAFF
D gene: .; J gene: TRBJ2-7; V gene: TRBV20-1; clone size: .; CDR3 DNA: TGCAGTGCTAGGAAGGGGGGCGATTTTTACGAGCAGTACTTC; CDR3 protein: CSARKGGDFYEQYF
D gene: .; J gene: TRBJ2-3; V gene: TRBV6-5; clone size: many; CDR3 DNA: TGTGCCAGCAGTTACGGGGGCCAGACAGATACGCAGTATTTT; CDR3 protein: CASSYGGQTDTQYF
D gene: TRBD2; J gene: TRBJ2-2; V gene: TRBV20-1; clone size: many; CDR3 DNA: TGCAGTGCGAGAGCGGGGGGGCCTCACACCGGGGAGCTGTTTTTT; CDR3 protein: CSARAGGPHTGELFF
D gene: TRBD2; J gene: TRBJ2-1; V gene: TRBV10-2; clone size: many; CDR3 DNA: TGCGCCACCTCTCCTCTAGCGGGGGCGTACAATGAGCAGTTCTTC; CDR3 protein: CATSPLAGAYNEQFF
D gene: .; J gene: TRBJ1-3; V gene: TRBV5-1; clone size: many; CDR3 DNA: TGCGCCAGCCAGGATGACCGATCCTCTGGAAACACCATATATTTT; CDR3 protein: CASQDDRSSGNTIYF
D gene: TRBD1; J gene: TRBJ1-5; V gene: TRBV20-1; clone size: many; CDR3 DNA: TGCAGTGCTACCGACAGGGTTGGCAATCAGCCCCAGCATTTT; CDR3 protein: CSATDRVGNQPQHF
D gene: TRBD2; J gene: TRBJ2-4; V gene: TRBV6-1; clone size: .; CDR3 DNA: TGTGCCAGCACCGAGGGAGGGTCCAAAAACATTCAGTACTTC; CDR3 protein: CASTEGGSKNIQYF
D gene: .; J gene: TRBJ2-3; V gene: TRBV4-2; clone size: many; CDR3 DNA: TGTGCCAGCAGCCAAGATCCGGCCAGCCGCACAGATACGCAGTATTTT; CDR3 protein: CASSQDPASRTDTQYF
D gene: .; J gene: TRBJ2-3; V gene: TRBV20-1; clone size: few; CDR3 DNA: TGCAGTGCTAGAGATCCGGGCGGCACTAGCACAGATACGCAGTATTTT; CDR3 protein: CSARDPGGTSTDTQYF
D gene: TRBD2; J gene: TRBJ2-1; V gene: TRBV5-1; clone size: many; CDR3 DNA: TGCGCCAGCAGCCCGGGGGGGACATTCTCCTACAATGAGCAGTTCTTC; CDR3 protein: CASSPGGTFSYNEQFF
D gene: .; J gene: TRBJ2-2; V gene: TRBV20-1; clone size: many; CDR3 DNA: TGCAGTGTTTATTGGGACACCGGGGAGCTGTTTTTT; CDR3 protein: CSVYWDTGELFF
D gene: .; J gene: TRBJ2-3; V gene: TRBV9; clone size: many; CDR3 DNA: TGTGCCAGCAGCGTATTTGGGGGGACAGATACGCAGTATTTT; CDR3 protein: CASSVFGGTDTQYF
D gene: .; J gene: TRBJ1-1; V gene: TRBV7-9; clone size: many; CDR3 DNA: TGTGCCAGCAGCCCGAGACGGGGAGGGGACACTGAAGCTTTCTTT; CDR3 protein: CASSPRRGGDTEAFF
D gene: TRBD2; J gene: TRBJ2-7; V gene: TRBV11-2; clone size: few; CDR3 DNA: TGTGCCAGCAGCTCCTCTAGCGGGGGCTCCTACGAGCAGTACTTC; CDR3 protein: CASSSSSGGSYEQYF
D gene: TRBD1; J gene: TRBJ1-1; V gene: TRBV5-1; clone size: .; CDR3 DNA: TGCGCCAGCAGATTGGACAGGGGGCTTGGCACTGAAGCTTTCTTT; CDR3 protein: CASRLDRGLGTEAFF
D gene: TRBD2; J gene: TRBJ2-3; V gene: TRBV2; clone size: many; CDR3 DNA: TGTGCCAGCCTAGCGGGGGCCCGAAGCACAGATACGCAGTATTTT; CDR3 protein: CASLAGARSTDTQYF
D gene: .; J gene: TRBJ2-6; V gene: TRBV5-1; clone size: many; CDR3 DNA: TGCGCCAGCAGCTTGTCTCTCATAGGGGCCAACGTCCTGACTTTC; CDR3 protein: CASSLSLIGANVLTF
D gene: TRBD1; J gene: TRBJ2-7; V gene: TRBV20-1; clone size: many; CDR3 DNA: TGCAGTGCTAGTTACGGACAGGGGTCCTACGAGCAGTACTTC; CDR3 protein: CSASYGQGSYEQYF
D gene: TRBD1; J gene: TRBJ2-2; V gene: TRBV20-1; clone size: many; CDR3 DNA: TGCAGTGCTACACGACAGGGGGCCGTTTCCGGGGAGCTGTTTTTT; CDR3 protein: CSATRQGAVSGELFF
D gene: .; J gene: TRBJ2-7; V gene: TRBV5-1; clone size: many; CDR3 DNA: TGCGCCAGCAGCTTGGCCGGGACAATCTACTTC; CDR3 protein: CASSLAGTIYF
D gene: TRBD2; J gene: TRBJ2-2; V gene: TRBV4-1; clone size: many; CDR3 DNA: TGCGCCAGCAGCCCTAAAAAGGGACTAGCGGGGGAAGGTGCCGGGGAGCTGTTTTTT; CDR3 protein: CASSPKKGLAGEGAGELFF
D gene: .; J gene: TRBJ2-4; V gene: TRBV14; clone size: many; CDR3 DNA: TGTGCCAGCAGCAGGGGGGACGGGCCCCTACGGTACTTC; CDR3 protein: CASSRGDGPLRYF
D gene: TRBD1; J gene: TRBJ2-6; V gene: TRBV18; clone size: many; CDR3 DNA: TGTGCCAGCTCGCCCGACAGGGCTGGGGCCAACGTCCTGACTTTC; CDR3 protein: CASSPDRAGANVLTF
D gene: .; J gene: TRBJ1-1; V gene: TRBV5-1; clone size: many; CDR3 DNA: TGCGCCAGCAGCTTGGCCACAGGGACTACTGAAGCTTTCTTT; CDR3 protein: CASSLATGTTEAFF
D gene: .; J gene: TRBJ1-1; V gene: TRBV12-3/TRBV12-4; clone size: many; CDR3 DNA: TGTGCCAGCAGACGCAGCGCTGAAGCTTTCTTT; CDR3 protein: CASRRSAEAFF
D gene: TRBD2; J gene: TRBJ2-1; V gene: TRBV2; clone size: many; CDR3 DNA: TGTGCCACCGCGCGGGGGGGCCAGTTGGAGGAGCAGTTCTTC; CDR3 protein: CATARGGQLEEQFF
D gene: .; J gene: TRBJ2-3; V gene: TRBV4-1; clone size: .; CDR3 DNA: TGCGCCAGCAGCGCCTACCAATCTTTAGATACGCAGTATTTT; CDR3 protein: CASSAYQSLDTQYF
D gene: .; J gene: TRBJ1-1; V gene: TRBV7-4; clone size: many; CDR3 DNA: TGTGCCAGCGGATTTGTGTGGGGACCTGAAGCTTTCTTT; CDR3 protein: CASGFVWGPEAFF
D gene: TRBD2; J gene: TRBJ2-2; V gene: TRBV7-8; clone size: many; CDR3 DNA: TGTGCCAGCAGCCCTAAGGGGGTAGCGGGGGGCCCACACACCGGGGAGCTGTTTTTT; CDR3 protein: CASSPKGVAGGPHTGELFF
D gene: .; J gene: TRBJ1-2; V gene: TRBV10-2; clone size: .; CDR3 DNA: TGCGCCAGCAGTGCAGGGGCTGGGGGCTACACCTTC; CDR3 protein: CASSAGAGGYTF
D gene: .; J gene: TRBJ2-2; V gene: TRBV15; clone size: many; CDR3 DNA: TGTGCCACCAGCAGAGTCCGCGGTACCGGGGAGCTGTTTTTT; CDR3 protein: CATSRVRGTGELFF
D gene: .; J gene: TRBJ1-2; V gene: TRBV5-1; clone size: .; CDR3 DNA: TGCGCCAGCAGCTTGACCTACAACTATGGCTACACCTTC; CDR3 protein: CASSLTYNYGYTF
D gene: .; J gene: TRBJ2-3; V gene: TRBV5-1; clone size: many; CDR3 DNA: TGCGCCAGCAGCTCCCGACAGGTTAGCACAGATACGCAGTATTTT; CDR3 protein: CASSSRQVSTDTQYF
D gene: .; J gene: TRBJ2-7; V gene: TRBV27; clone size: many; CDR3 DNA: TGTGCCAGCAGTTTAACCGTCGGGCGGTTAAACTACGAGCAGTACTTC; CDR3 protein: CASSLTVGRLNYEQYF
D gene: .; J gene: TRBJ2-3; V gene: TRBV5-1; clone size: many; CDR3 DNA: TGCGCCAGCAGCTTCCTAGCGCCTAGCACAGATACGCAGTATTTT; CDR3 protein: CASSFLAPSTDTQYF
D gene: .; J gene: TRBJ2-1; V gene: TRBV6-1; clone size: many; CDR3 DNA: TGTGCCAGCAGTGAAACCTCATGGGGTTGGATGCCAAATGAGCAGTTCTTC; CDR3 protein: CASSETSWGWMPNEQFF
D gene: TRBD2; J gene: TRBJ2-1; V gene: TRBV20-1; clone size: many; CDR3 DNA: TGCAGTGCCTTGCCCGGGACTAGCGGGGGTTATGAGCAGTTCTTC; CDR3 protein: CSALPGTSGGYEQFF
D gene: .; J gene: TRBJ2-6; V gene: TRBV30; clone size: .; CDR3 DNA: TGTGCCTGGAGTGTGGGTGGGCGGCACTCTGGGGCCAACGTCCTGACTTTC; CDR3 protein: CAWSVGGRHSGANVLTF
D gene: .; J gene: TRBJ1-6; V gene: TRBV9; clone size: many; CDR3 DNA: TGTGCCAGCAGCGTAGACCCGGGAATTAATTCACCCCTCCACTTT; CDR3 protein: CASSVDPGINSPLHF
D gene: .; J gene: TRBJ2-3; V gene: TRBV5-1; clone size: many; CDR3 DNA: TGCGCCAGCACCCCCCCCGGGGGCGGAGATACGCAGTATTTT; CDR3 protein: CASTPPGGGDTQYF
D gene: .; J gene: TRBJ1-1; V gene: TRBV20-1; clone size: many; CDR3 DNA: TGCAGTGCTAGAATAGGGGACACGGAAGCTTTCTTT; CDR3 protein: CSARIGDTEAFF
D gene: TRBD1; J gene: TRBJ2-5; V gene: TRBV5-1; clone size: many; CDR3 DNA: TGCGCCAGCAGGGCCGGGAATTATAACAGGGGCGGAGAGACCCAGTACTTC; CDR3 protein: CASRAGNYNRGGETQYF
D gene: .; J gene: TRBJ1-5; V gene: TRBV9; clone size: few; CDR3 DNA: TGTGCCAGCAGCGTAGAAGGAGGAACAGCCCAGCATTTT; CDR3 protein: CASSVEGGTAQHF
D gene: TRBD2; J gene: TRBJ2-3; V gene: TRBV20-1; clone size: many; CDR3 DNA: TGCAGTGCGAGTGGGGGGGATCTCACAGATACGCAGTATTTT; CDR3 protein: CSASGGDLTDTQYF
D gene: .; J gene: TRBJ2-5; V gene: TRBV3-1; clone size: many; CDR3 DNA: TGTGCCAGCAGACGAAAGGGAGAGACCCAGTACTTC; CDR3 protein: CASRRKGETQYF